A selection of T cell receptor beta chains follows, all from one sample in a study of PD-1 blockade in classical Hodgkin lymphoma. The method was immunoSEQ multiplex PCR; TCRdb's version includes in-frame clones alone and lacks a portion of them. The sample includes under 130,000 clones, approximately 89% of them seen just once. Specimen: peripheral blood mononuclear cells (PBMCs), collected before the fourth cycle of nivolumab. The receptor set was obtained from a human donor with classical Hodgkin lymphoma. Both conserved end residues are part of each CDR3. Each record gives: clone size, D gene, J gene, V gene, CDR3 protein, CDR3 DNA. A D gene is named only where the DNA matches it firmly. Clone size is not always given. Where it is, it says once, few, many or a class for expanded clones.

size: .; D: TRBD1; J: TRBJ1-2; V: TRBV7-9; CDR3: CASSLGTGAKGYTF; DNA: TGTGCCAGCAGCTTAGGGACAGGTGCTAAAGGCTACACCTTC
size: once; D: TRBD1; J: TRBJ1-1; V: TRBV2; CDR3: CASSVGDSTEAFF; DNA: TGTGCCAGCAGTGTAGGGGACAGTACTGAAGCTTTCTTT
size: .; D: TRBD2; J: TRBJ2-7; V: TRBV7-2; CDR3: CASSFTLTSGLVF; DNA: TGTGCCAGCAGCTTCACCTTGACTAGCGGGCTGGTCTTC
size: .; D: TRBD1; J: TRBJ1-5; V: TRBV4-1; CDR3: CASSQISQGSNQPQHF; DNA: TGCGCCAGCAGCCAAATATCACAGGGGAGCAATCAGCCCCAGCATTTT
size: .; D: TRBD1; J: TRBJ2-3; V: TRBV6-5; CDR3: CASSYGRGLTDTQYF; DNA: TGTGCCAGCAGTTACGGCAGGGGGCTCACAGATACGCAGTATTTT
size: .; D: .; J: TRBJ1-1; V: TRBV6-5; CDR3: CASSYGTRANTEAFF; DNA: TGTGCCAGCAGTTACGGGACGAGAGCGAACACTGAAGCTTTCTTT
size: .; D: TRBD1; J: TRBJ1-5; V: TRBV19; CDR3: CASSKTGGGQPQHF; DNA: TGTGCCAGTAGTAAGACAGGGGGCGGTCAGCCCCAGCATTTT
size: .; D: TRBD1; J: TRBJ1-5; V: TRBV29-1; CDR3: CSAGGAEGQPQHF; DNA: TGCAGCGCAGGGGGCGCGGAGGGTCAGCCCCAGCATTTT
size: .; D: TRBD2; J: TRBJ2-7; V: TRBV4-3; CDR3: CASSQDTGLWTSGRFYEQYF; DNA: TGCGCCAGCAGCCAAGATACGGGACTTTGGACTAGCGGGAGGTTTTACGAGCAGTACTTC
size: .; D: TRBD2; J: TRBJ2-2; V: TRBV19; CDR3: CASSVPSGRSWSTGELFF; DNA: TGTGCCAGTAGTGTCCCTAGCGGGAGGTCCTGGAGCACCGGGGAGCTGTTTTTT
size: .; D: .; J: TRBJ2-1; V: TRBV7-9; CDR3: CASSLQRTEQFF; DNA: TGTGCCAGCAGCTTACAAAGGACTGAGCAGTTCTTC
size: .; D: TRBD2; J: TRBJ2-7; V: TRBV5-6; CDR3: CASSQGLAGGVYEQYF; DNA: TGTGCCAGCAGCCAGGGACTAGCGGGAGGGGTCTACGAGCAGTACTTC
size: .; D: .; J: TRBJ2-2; V: TRBV6-4; CDR3: CASSDEPGELFF; DNA: TGTGCCAGCAGTGACGAGCCCGGGGAGCTGTTTTTT
size: .; D: .; J: TRBJ2-5; V: TRBV7-2; CDR3: CASSLESEYQETQYF; DNA: TGTGCCAGCAGCTTAGAATCTGAATACCAAGAGACCCAGTACTTC
size: .; D: TRBD1; J: TRBJ2-7; V: TRBV30; CDR3: CAWSVIGTGYFEQYF; DNA: TGTGCCTGGAGTGTTATCGGGACAGGTTACTTCGAGCAGTACTTC
size: .; D: .; J: TRBJ1-1; V: TRBV7-9; CDR3: CASSNSEAFF; DNA: TGTGCCAGCAGCAACTCCGAGGCTTTCTTT
size: .; D: .; J: TRBJ1-2; V: TRBV25-1; CDR3: CASSESGQIYGYTF; DNA: TGTGCCAGCAGTGAATCTGGTCAGATCTATGGCTACACCTTC
size: .; D: TRBD1; J: TRBJ2-7; V: TRBV19; CDR3: CASRPTGLVGEQYF; DNA: TGTGCCAGTAGACCGACAGGGTTGGTTGGCGAGCAGTACTTC
size: .; D: .; J: TRBJ1-1; V: TRBV2; CDR3: CASRADRTNTEAFF; DNA: TGTGCCAGCAGAGCAGACAGAACGAACACTGAAGCTTTCTTT
size: .; D: .; J: TRBJ1-2; V: TRBV5-4; CDR3: CASSLGHQLYGYTF; DNA: TGTGCCAGCAGCCTGGGACATCAGCTCTATGGCTACACCTTC
size: .; D: .; J: TRBJ2-1; V: TRBV7-9; CDR3: CASSLLQISYNEQFF; DNA: TGTGCCAGCAGCCTCCTTCAAATTTCCTACAATGAGCAGTTCTTC
size: .; D: TRBD1; J: TRBJ1-2; V: TRBV28; CDR3: CASSLPVTGSDYGYTF; DNA: TGTGCCAGCAGTTTACCCGTGACAGGGAGTGACTATGGCTACACCTTC
size: .; D: .; J: TRBJ2-5; V: TRBV14; CDR3: CASSQPFAGAQETQYF; DNA: TGTGCCAGCAGCCAACCCTTCGCAGGGGCCCAAGAGACCCAGTACTTC
size: once; D: TRBD2; J: TRBJ2-7; V: TRBV14; CDR3: CASSPFSGRAYEQYF; DNA: TGTGCCAGCAGCCCCTTTAGCGGGAGGGCCTACGAGCAGTACTTC
size: .; D: .; J: TRBJ2-7; V: TRBV13; CDR3: CASSLGWQGLGEQYF; DNA: TGTGCCAGCAGCTTAGGGTGGCAGGGGTTGGGAGAGCAGTACTTC
size: .; D: .; J: TRBJ1-5; V: TRBV6-6; CDR3: CASSGQVSQPQHF; DNA: TGTGCCAGCAGTGGACAAGTAAGTCAGCCCCAGCATTTT
size: .; D: .; J: TRBJ1-1; V: TRBV7-8; CDR3: CASSRPPMNTEAFF; DNA: TGTGCCAGCAGCCGCCCCCCTATGAACACTGAAGCTTTCTTT
size: .; D: TRBD1; J: TRBJ1-4; V: TRBV6-5; CDR3: CASSYGDRVVEKLFF; DNA: TGTGCCAGCAGTTACGGGGACAGGGTCGTTGAAAAACTGTTTTTT
size: .; D: TRBD2; J: TRBJ2-1; V: TRBV2; CDR3: CASSSGRAHNEQFF; DNA: TGTGCCAGCAGTAGCGGGAGGGCCCACAATGAGCAGTTCTTC
size: .; D: .; J: TRBJ1-2; V: TRBV30; CDR3: CAWSRGGGYTF; DNA: TGTGCCTGGAGTAGAGGGGGTGGCTACACCTTC
size: .; D: .; J: TRBJ2-1; V: TRBV7-9; CDR3: CASSPHHNEQFF; DNA: TGTGCCAGCAGCCCCCACCACAATGAGCAGTTCTTC
size: .; D: .; J: TRBJ2-7; V: TRBV28; CDR3: CASSFGGASYEQYF; DNA: TGTGCCAGCAGTTTTGGGGGCGCTTCCTACGAGCAGTACTTC